This entry concerns a single T cell receptor (beta chain). Indicated treatment: randomized to nivolumab then ipilimumab (arm A) or the reverse (arm B). DNA-damaging chemotherapy had not been given to any patient beforehand. PBMC sorting kept live CD3+CD8+ cells without CD19 or CD56. With V trimmed by 1 base and J by 0 bases, 3 bases remained unmatched. Germline values: CDR1 PRHDT, CDR2 FYEKMQ (reference sequence). The CDR3 length is 15 residues. Some clones are missing from TCRdb's copy, which holds only in-frame ones; the method was immunoSEQ multiplex PCR. The sample lists around 13,000 clones; less than 85% were seen once. This record belongs to a study of sequential checkpoint blockade in melanoma.

The source of this sequence is a human patient with melanoma. Some clones in this sample may be carry-over from other donors' samples. Specimen: CD8+ T cells sorted from blood (inferred from file names), collected from a patient given nivolumab and ipilimumab in sequence. The chain is built from TRBV13 and TRBJ2-7; 7 bases align to TRBD1. The CDR3: CASSLDRGNSYEQYF. DNA of the CDR3: TGTGCCAGCAGCTTAGACAGGGGAAACTCCTACGAGCAGTACTTC.